The entry that follows covers one T cell receptor beta chain sequence. CD8+ and CD4+ T cells from blood underwent TCR beta sequencing, which was carried out in a high-throughput format. Matching for age and sex applied to the controls, who were healthy donors. TEMRA cells were FACS-enriched and CD8+ and CD4+ T cells negatively isolated. These data belong to a study of CD8 T cells in Susac syndrome. RNA was extracted with the RNeasy kit, and a quantity of 0.5 to 1 ug was reverse transcribed using random hexamers. Amplification of TCR beta CDR3 used immunoSEQ multiplex PCR across 54 Vbeta and 13 Jbeta. MiXCR, applied by TCRdb to the immunoSEQ multiplex PCR reads, yields one record per CDR3 protein. This table has around 150,000 distinct CDR3 sequences, 93% appearing once. Germline CDR1 is DFQATT and CDR2 is SNEGSKA (reference sequence). V was cut by 0 bases and J by 6 bases, with 12 bases left in between. The CDR3 contains 13 residues.

The source of this sequence is a human donor in good health. Sequenced: CD4+ T cells from PBMCs. The chain combines TRBV20-1 with TRBJ2-7; D may be TRBD1 (6 bases). The CDR3 protein is CSARDLGAGEQYF. CDR3 nucleotide sequence: TGCAGTGCTAGAGATCTGGGGGCGGGCGAGCAGTACTTC.